Presented here are 20 T cell receptor beta chains from one specimen sequenced in a study of blood T cells in healthy people across ages. Alongside a J-beta primer mix, a sample-barcoded 5' primer served in a second PCR lasting 7 to 11 cycles. TCRdb reprocessed the 5' RACE reads with MiXCR, giving one entry per CDR3 protein. The sample lists around 800,000 distinct CDR3 sequences, around 24% occurring once. This sample was also put to use in a study of T cells of mothers and their children.

The specimen sequenced was blood. The source of these receptors is a boy aged 5-17 years in good health.

This clonotype has a count of ten or more. The chain uses TRBV2 and TRBJ2-7; D might be TRBD2 (6 bases). The CDR3 runs to 13 residues. CDR1 is SNHLY, CDR2 FYNNEI, per germline. The V gene lost 6 bases and the J gene lost 2 bases, with 11 bases spanning the gap. Here the CDR3 reads CASRRDSPYEQYF. Here the CDR3 DNA reads TGTGCCAGCAGACGGGACTCGCCCTACGAGCAGTACTTC.

V is TRBV6-6 and J is TRBJ2-5; 8 nucleotides match TRBD2. V shed 2 bases, J shed 2 bases, and the junction held 7 bases outside the gene matches. Germline V gives CDR1 MNHNY, CDR2 SVGAGI (reference sequence). This CDR3 has 16 residues. The CDR3 bases are TGTGCCAGCAGTTACCAACATACTAGCGGACAAGAGACCCAGTACTTC. Translating it yields CASSYQHTSGQETQYF.

This clonotype came up a few times. The rearrangement links TRBV6-5 to TRBJ2-7, with D tentatively TRBD1 (6 bases). Looked up from germline, CDR1 is MNHEY and CDR2 is SVGAGI. Deletions cut 5 bases from V and 6 bases from J, with 17 bases between. CDR3 length: 14 amino acids. The CDR3 DNA follows: TGTGCCAGCAGTCCTTGGACAGACGTAGGCGAGCAGTACTTC. Its protein product is CASSPWTDVGEQYF.

The CDR3 DNA sequence: TGCGCCAGCAGAAGGACTAGCGGAACCTACGAGCAGTACTTC. It specifies CASRRTSGTYEQYF. The V gene is TRBV10-2, the J gene TRBJ2-7; 10 bases map to TRBD2. CDR1 is WSHSY and CDR2 is SAAADI in the germline V gene. CDR3 length equals 14 residues. V lost 6 bases, J lost 2 bases, and 4 bases stayed unmatched.

This clonotype was counted between two and nine times. The J gene is TRBJ1-4, the V gene TRBV6-1, with 9 positions matching TRBD1. The J segment lost 8 bases and the V segment lost 2 bases, leaving 6 bases of the junction unmatched. Germline V gene sequence: CDR1 MNHNS, CDR2 SASEGT. The CDR3 contains 15 residues. The CDR3 sequence is CASSETGTGREKLFF. Written as DNA, the CDR3 is TGTGCCAGCAGTGAAACCGGGACAGGGAGGGAAAAACTGTTTTTT.

The sample holds a few counts of this clonotype. This sequence joins TRBV5-1 and TRBJ2-6; TRBD2 is a possible D gene (6 bases). Between the trimmed V and J ends, which lost 1 base and 0 bases, there was a span of 14 bases. The CDR3 extends over 18 amino acids. Germline V gene sequence: CDR1 SGHRS, CDR2 YFSETQ. CDR3 sequence reads: CASSLRGRPPSGANVLTF. CDR3 DNA: TGCGCCAGCAGCTTGAGAGGGAGGCCCCCCTCTGGGGCCAACGTCCTGACTTTC.

This clonotype has a handful of counts. J is TRBJ1-1 and V is TRBV7-8; tentative D call: TRBD1 (5 bases). Trimming cost V 2 bases and J 1 base, with 11 bases left between them. The CDR3 extends over 15 amino acids. Germline V gene sequence: CDR1 SGHVS, CDR2 FQNEAQ. CDR3 in amino acids: CASSLRGTQNTEAFF. The CDR3 bases are TGTGCCAGCAGCTTAAGGGGCACTCAGAACACTGAAGCTTTCTTT.

V gene TRBV6-5 combines with J gene TRBJ2-5, with 7 bases identical to TRBD2. There are 18 residues in the CDR3. V shed 4 bases and J 4 bases; nucleotides not matched to a gene: 18. Germline lookup yields CDR1 MNHEY and CDR2 SVGAGI. The CDR3 DNA is TGTGCCAGCAGTTCCCGACCAATAACTAGCGCCGGCCCAGAGACCCAGTACTTC. Protein product: CASSSRPITSAGPETQYF.

This rearrangement joins TRBV2 to TRBJ1-5; D is perhaps TRBD1 (6 bases). There are 13 residues in the CDR3. V lost 11 bases to trimming and J lost 4 bases, with 15 bases between them. Germline values: CDR1 SNHLY, CDR2 FYNNEI. The CDR3 sequence: CAATKQGNQPQHF. CDR3 nucleotide sequence: TGTGCCGCGACAAAACAGGGAAATCAGCCCCAGCATTTT.

The rearrangement links TRBV5-1 to TRBJ2-3, with 10 bases fitting TRBD2. Germline V gene data show CDR1 as SGHRS and CDR2 as YFSETQ. V lost 1 base and J lost 7; bases outside the gene matches: 6. This CDR3 comprises 15 residues. For the CDR3, the DNA is TGCGCCAGCAGCTTGTCGCCTAGCGGGGGAAATACGCAGTATTTT. It specifies CASSLSPSGGNTQYF.

This clonotype was recorded a few times. Relative to the germline gene, one junction end is altered; a read error may explain this. CDR3 protein: CASSLDRPLNTEVFF. In nucleotides, the CDR3 is TGCGCCAGCAGCTTGGACAGGCCCTTGAACACTGAAGTTTTCTTT. The genes are TRBV5-1 and TRBJ1-1; TRBD1 might be the D (5 bases). The CDR3 runs 15 residues. The germline V gene encodes CDR1 SGHRS and CDR2 YFSETQ.

In its sample, this clonotype was seen a few times. V gene TRBV2 combines with J gene TRBJ2-7, with 10 bases identical to TRBD2. Germline V gene data show CDR1 as SNHLY and CDR2 as FYNNEI. Germline trimming cut 6 bases from V and 2 bases from J; bases unmatched to any gene: 7. CDR3 length equals 15 residues. CDR3 amino acids: CASRRASGGPYEQYF. CDR3 nucleotide sequence: TGTGCCAGCAGGAGGGCTAGCGGGGGCCCCTACGAGCAGTACTTC. The full variable domain, completed using reference TRBV2 and TRBJ2-7, is EPEVTQTPSHQVTQMGQEVILRCVPISNHLYFYWYRQILGQKVEFLVSFYNNEISEKSEIFDDQFSVERPDGSNFTLKIRSTKLEDSAMYFCASRRASGGPYEQYFGPGTRLTVT.

This clonotype was recorded many times. The chain combines TRBV5-1 with TRBJ2-2, with D perhaps TRBD2 (6 bases). The CDR3 has 15 residues. Germline CDR1 and CDR2: SGHRS and YFSETQ. Trimming removed 0 bases at V and 5 bases at J, with 11 bases between. DNA of the CDR3: TGCGCCAGCAGCTTGGCGGGAGCGGGTACCGGGGAGCTGTTTTTT. Encoded protein: CASSLAGAGTGELFF. The full variable domain, completed using reference TRBV5-1 and TRBJ2-2, is KAGVTQTPRYLIKTRGQQVTLSCSPISGHRSVSWYQQTPGQGLQFLFEYFSETQRNKGNFPGRFSGRQFSNSRSEMNVSTLELGDSALYLCASSLAGAGTGELFFGEGSRLTVL.

J is TRBJ2-5 and V is TRBV5-1; 9 nucleotides match TRBD2. Trimming took 4 bases from V and 4 from J; bases not matched to a gene: 14. The CDR3 is 17 amino acids. Per the germline V gene, CDR1 is SGHRS and CDR2 is YFSETQ. CDR3 nucleotides: TGCGCCAGCAGCCCTCCCGGGGTAGCGGGGGTGGTAGAGACCCAGTACTTC. Translated: CASSPPGVAGVVETQYF.

Notes on this clonotype: Germline and junction disagree at one end, which may indicate a read error. The gene calls are TRBV6-6 and TRBJ1-6; 7 nucleotides line up with TRBD1. The CDR3 is made up of 15 amino acids. Germline CDR1 is MNHNY and CDR2 is SVGAGI (reference sequence). The CDR3 sequence is CAGSGNRGTGSPLHF. The CDR3 DNA is TGTGCCGGCAGTGGGAACAGGGGAACGGGATCACCCCTCCACTTT.

This clonotype appeared a few times. The V gene is TRBV7-3, the J gene TRBJ2-5; D uncertain. Trimming removed 2 bases from V and 5 bases from J, with 21 bases in between. CDR1 is SGHTA, CDR2 FQGTGA, per germline. The CDR3 is 17 amino acids. This CDR3 reads CASSLDPREADWETQYF. The CDR3 coding sequence is TGTGCCAGCAGCTTAGATCCCCGAGAGGCTGACTGGGAGACCCAGTACTTC.

This clonotype has a handful of counts. The chain uses TRBV27 and TRBJ2-7, with TRBD2 matching over 7 bases. The CDR3 totals 15 residues. The V segment lost 2 bases and the J segment 1 base; nucleotides outside the gene matches: 5. Germline V CDR1 and CDR2: MNHEY, SMNVEV (reference sequence). CDR3 DNA sequence: TGTGCCAGCAGTTTAGGGAGGGCAGAGTCCTACGAGCAGTACTTC. Its protein product is CASSLGRAESYEQYF.

The chain combines TRBV7-9 with TRBJ2-5, with 8 bases matching TRBD2. The CDR3 is made up of 17 amino acids. J lost 3 bases, V lost 4 bases, and 13 bases had no gene match. CDR1 and CDR2 from the germline V gene are SEHNR and FQNEAQ (reference sequence). The CDR3 loop reads CASSSTQHGLAEETQYF. Written as DNA, the CDR3 is TGTGCCAGCAGCTCCACGCAACATGGACTAGCCGAAGAGACCCAGTACTTC.

This chain joins TRBV20-1 and TRBJ1-5, with D maybe TRBD1 (5 bases). This CDR3 comprises 12 residues. Germline V CDR1 and CDR2: DFQATT, SNEGSKA (reference sequence). V was cut by 5 bases and J by 7 bases, with 12 bases left in between. CDR3 nucleotides: TGCAGTGCTGTCCCCCGGGGGCAGCCCCAGCATTTT. It specifies CSAVPRGQPQHF.

V is TRBV20-1 and J is TRBJ1-2; maybe TRBD1 (6 bases). CDR3 size: 15 residues. The V and J ends lost 3 bases and 1 base respectively, with 15 bases between them. Germline lookup yields CDR1 DFQATT and CDR2 SNEGSKA (reference sequence). The CDR3 sequence is CSARDSRILNYGYTF. The CDR3, as DNA: TGCAGTGCTAGGGACAGTCGAATCCTTAACTATGGCTACACCTTC.